This TCR beta chain stems from a study of T cell responses to AZD1222 COVID-19 vaccine. Measured with immunoSEQ multiplex PCR; TCRdb has only the in-frame clones, and not every one. This sample has 35,000 to 50,000 clones; around 77% occur once, and the top ten carry roughly 22%. Remarks on this clone: As yet, its antigen is unknown.

Study-level findings and limits: Reports indicate that nearly half of spike-specific TCRs are directed at unmutated variant regions. Donors skewed white British and female; clonal diversity was possibly underestimated.

The TCR sequence derives from an adult who received the MenACWY meningococcal vaccine as a control. The specimen was peripheral blood, collected 28 days after the second dose of the MenACWY control vaccine.

The CDR3: CASSFGSTYEQYF. The CDR3 coding sequence is TGTGCCAGCAGTTTTGGGTCTACCTACGAGCAGTACTTC. This rearrangement joins TRBV27 to TRBJ2-7; D unresolved. The CDR3 is made up of 13 amino acids. Looked up from germline, CDR1 is MNHEY and CDR2 is SMNVEV (reference sequence). V was cut by 3 bases and J by 2 bases, with 8 bases left in between.